This T cell receptor beta chain was recovered during a study of blood T cell repertoires in COVID-19. About the research overall: The United States, Italy and Spain were the sources of the acute and convalescent COVID-19 samples.

Clones were sequenced by immunoSEQ multiplex PCR, and TCRdb holds only the in-frame ones, with some missing. Among about 240,000 clones, approximately 82% were seen once, and the ten largest hold less than 4%. The V and J ends lost 5 bases and 5 bases, in that order; junction bases with no gene match: 5. The CDR3 sequence is 13 residues long. Germline V lookup: CDR1 MNHNY, CDR2 SVGAGI (reference sequence). The chain links TRBV6-6 to TRBJ1-1; TRBD1 matches 7 bases. This clonotype was sampled from a woman aged 18 to 35 with acute or convalescent COVID-19. What was sequenced was peripheral blood. The CDR3 DNA reads as TGTGCCAGCAGTACCAACAGGGGTACTGAAGCTTTCTTT. Its translation is CASSTNRGTEAFF.